One and the same sample provided the 26 T cell receptor beta chains below, sequenced in a study of cytomegalovirus exposure and HLA in healthy donors. Both 60 Vbeta primers and 13 Jbeta primers went into the PCR. TCRdb's table, derived via immunoSEQ multiplex PCR, lists solely in-frame clones and lacks some. The sample has under 150,000 clones; roughly four fifths are singletons. Sequenced sample: PBMCs. The receptors come from a woman in her sixties in good health and CMV-seronegative.

This chain joins TRBV5-1 and TRBJ2-3; 8 bases fit TRBD1. The J segment lost 1 base and the V segment lost 6 bases, leaving 10 bases of the junction unmatched. The CDR3 consists of 16 residues. Germline V lookup: CDR1 SGHRS, CDR2 YFSETQ. CDR3 sequence reads: CASNHILDRGTDTQYF. CDR3 bases: TGCGCCAGCAACCACATCCTGGACAGGGGCACAGATACGCAGTATTTT.

This clone was seen a single time. The DNA for the CDR3 is TGTGCCTGGAGTGTCGGACAGGGTTCACCCCTCCACTTT. Its protein product is CAWSVGQGSPLHF. The chain is built from TRBV30 and TRBJ1-6; TRBD1 agrees at 8 bases. From germline, CDR1 is GTSNPN and CDR2 SVGIG (reference sequence). V gave up 0 bases and J gave up 9 bases; unmatched junction bases: 1. This CDR3 has 13 residues.

The V and J genes are TRBV27 and TRBJ1-1; D not resolved. Germline V CDR1 and CDR2: MNHEY, SMNVEV (reference sequence). V was trimmed by 4 bases and J by 3 bases, leaving 15 bases between them. CDR3 size: 15 residues. CDR3 sequence: CASSSGLILDTEAFF. DNA of the CDR3: TGTGCCAGCAGTTCTGGCCTGATATTGGACACTGAAGCTTTCTTT.

The chain has TRBV19 and TRBJ2-2; 12 bases agree with TRBD2. Germline assignment: CDR1 LNHDA and CDR2 SQIVND (reference sequence). The CDR3 is made up of 17 amino acids. J gave up 3 bases and V 3 bases, and 5 bases lay outside the gene matches. DNA of the CDR3: TGTGCCAGTAGTATCCTAGCGGGGGGGCCAGACACCGGGGAGCTGTTTTTT. Amino acid sequence: CASSILAGGPDTGELFF.

The V gene is TRBV10-1, the J gene TRBJ1-2; TRBD1 matches 10 bases. The CDR3 runs to 14 residues. With V trimmed by 3 bases and J by 7 bases, 5 bases remained unmatched. CDR1 is WNHNN, CDR2 SYGVQD, per germline (reference sequence). CDR3 protein: CASSDRDRGGGYTF. As DNA, the CDR3 is TGCGCCAGCAGTGACCGGGACAGGGGAGGTGGCTACACCTTC.

V is TRBV10-3 and J is TRBJ2-7; 11 bases map to TRBD1. Germline lookup yields CDR1 ENHRY and CDR2 SYGVKD. The CDR3 spans 15 residues. V was clipped by 5 bases and J by 5 bases; unmatched bases: 8. Written as DNA, the CDR3 is TGTGCCATCAGTACCGGGACAGGGGGAAGGGACGAGCAGTACTTC. As protein: CAISTGTGGRDEQYF.

The genes are TRBV14 and TRBJ2-5; 7 bases are shared with TRBD1. Germline V gene sequence: CDR1 SGHDN, CDR2 FVKESK. CDR3 length: 13 amino acids. After removal of 6 bases from V and 5 bases from J, the junction contained 6 bases not matched to a gene. Written as DNA, the CDR3 is TGTGCCAGCAGTCAGACAGGGTGGGAGACCCAGTACTTC. It translates to CASSQTGWETQYF. Full variable domain (missing parts from reference TRBV14 and TRBJ2-5): EAGVTQFPSHSVIEKGQTVTLRCDPISGHDNLYWYRRVMGKEIKFLLHFVKESKQDESGMPNNRFLAERTGGTYSTLKVQPAELEDSGVYFCASSQTGWETQYFGPGTRLLVL.

The chain's CDR3 is CATRPGQVNTGELFF. DNA of the CDR3: TGTGCCACCCGGCCGGGACAGGTGAACACCGGGGAGCTGTTTTTT. The J gene is TRBJ2-2, the V gene TRBV15; TRBD1 aligns across 8 bases. V gave up 8 bases and J gave up 1 base; unmatched junction bases: 6. CDR3 length: 15 amino acids. Germline V CDR1 and CDR2: LNHNV, YYDKDF (reference sequence).

V is TRBV7-3 and J is TRBJ1-2, with D perhaps TRBD1 (6 bases). From germline, CDR1 is SGHTA and CDR2 FQGTGA. CDR3 length: 13 residues. V gave up 5 bases and J gave up 8 bases, with 15 bases separating them. The CDR3 sequence is CASSTGNAGGYTF. CDR3 nucleotide sequence: TGTGCCAGCAGCACAGGGAATGCAGGAGGCTACACCTTC.

The chain uses TRBV25-1 and TRBJ2-3; TRBD2 agrees at 13 bases. The V and J ends lost 8 bases and 0 bases, in that order; junction bases with no gene match: 2. Looked up from germline, CDR1 is MGHDK and CDR2 is SYGVNS. The CDR3 runs 15 residues. This CDR3 is CASATSGRSTDTQYF. Written as DNA, the CDR3 is TGTGCCAGCGCGACTAGCGGGAGGAGCACAGATACGCAGTATTTT.

The gene calls are TRBV27 and TRBJ1-1, with 7 bases aligning to TRBD1. Germline V gene sequence: CDR1 MNHEY, CDR2 SMNVEV (reference sequence). The CDR3 consists of 16 residues. Losses at the gene ends were 3 bases for V and 1 base for J; bases not matched to a gene: 8. The CDR3 sequence: CASSFDFGQENTEAFF. CDR3 sequence (DNA): TGTGCCAGCAGTTTCGACTTCGGACAGGAGAACACTGAAGCTTTCTTT.

This clone was seen more than once but under ten times. This chain uses TRBV13 with TRBJ2-3; D gene unclear. The germline V gene has CDR1 PRHDT and CDR2 FYEKMQ (reference sequence). The CDR3 totals 15 residues. V was pared by 1 base and J by 0 bases, with 8 bases between. The CDR3 spells CASSLVPESTDTQYF. CDR3 DNA sequence: TGTGCCAGCAGCTTAGTTCCAGAAAGCACAGATACGCAGTATTTT. The complete variable domain, with remaining parts taken from reference TRBV13 and TRBJ2-3, reads AAGVIQSPRHLIKEKRETATLKCYPIPRHDTVYWYQQGPGQDPQFLISFYEKMQSDKGSIPDRFSAQQFSDYHSELNMSSLELGDSALYFCASSLVPESTDTQYFGPGTRLTVL.

The V call is TRBV12-1, the J call TRBJ1-4; TRBD1, the table's D call, lacks a check against the DNA. TRBV12-1 is reported as a pseudogene. The CDR3 is made up of 16 amino acids. The CDR3 DNA reads TGTGCCAGCAGCCCCAGGGGGTGGCCAACTAATGAAAAACTGTTTTTT. Translation: CASSPRGWPTNEKLFF.

This chain uses TRBV29-1 with TRBJ1-4; tentative D call: TRBD1 (5 bases). From germline, CDR1 is SQVTM and CDR2 ANQGSEA. The CDR3 length is 14 residues. Trimming removed 1 base from V and 7 bases from J, with 13 bases in between. The CDR3 sequence: CSVEVPGIAEKLFF. In DNA form, the CDR3 reads TGCAGCGTTGAAGTTCCAGGGATTGCTGAAAAACTGTTTTTT.

This clone occurred a few times. J is TRBJ2-1 and V is TRBV6-1, with D unclear. The CDR3 extends over 16 amino acids. Trimming cost V 4 bases and J 4 bases, with 17 bases left between them. The germline V gene has CDR1 MNHNS and CDR2 SASEGT. The CDR3 is CASSGSYAVPYNEQFF. For the CDR3, the DNA is TGTGCCAGCAGTGGCTCCTATGCGGTGCCATACAATGAGCAGTTCTTC.

The gene calls are TRBV6-6 and TRBJ2-6; perhaps TRBD2 as D (6 bases). V lost 2 bases, J lost 2 bases, and 7 bases lay in between. The V gene's germline CDR1 is MNHNY and CDR2 SVGAGI (reference sequence). The CDR3 runs 15 residues. The CDR3 nucleotides read TGTGCCAGCAGTTACGGGGAGGCTGGGGCCAACGTCCTGACTTTC. Its translation: CASSYGEAGANVLTF.

This clone was found a few times. This chain uses TRBV6-1 with TRBJ2-2; 7 positions match TRBD1. Germline V CDR1 and CDR2: MNHNS, SASEGT. V lost 5 bases to trimming and J lost 6 bases; unmatched junction nucleotides: 6. The CDR3 is 14 amino acids. This CDR3 reads CASSFGQVPGELFF. As DNA, the CDR3 is TGTGCCAGCAGTTTCGGACAGGTGCCCGGGGAGCTGTTTTTT.

This clone was seen a single time. The gene calls are TRBV18 and TRBJ2-7, with a weak D call TRBD1 (6 bases). The ends were cut back, 3 bases at V and 0 bases at J, with 12 bases in the middle. The CDR3 covers 15 residues. Germline lookup yields CDR1 KGHSH and CDR2 LQKENI. The CDR3 DNA reads as TGTGCCAGCTCACCCTCCCAGGGGAACTCCTACGAGCAGTACTTC. Translated, it gives CASSPSQGNSYEQYF.

The gene calls are TRBV5-1 and TRBJ1-4; 9 bases are shared with TRBD1. CDR3 length: 16 amino acids. CDR1 is SGHRS and CDR2 is YFSETQ in the germline V gene. After removal of 0 bases from V and 7 bases from J, the junction contained 7 bases not matched to a gene. DNA of the CDR3: TGCGCCAGCAGCTTGGACTACAGGGGGCTTGGTGAAAAACTGTTTTTT. Translated: CASSLDYRGLGEKLFF.

This clone was seen more than once but under ten times. The chain combines TRBV5-1 with TRBJ2-6; TRBD1 matches 9 bases. The CDR3 sequence is 19 residues long. Unmatched junction bases numbered 13, after V lost 2 bases and J lost 4 bases. Looked up from germline, CDR1 is SGHRS and CDR2 is YFSETQ. The CDR3 nucleotides are TGCGCCAGCAGCTTCTACCGGGACAGGGCGACGTCGGGGGCCAACGTCCTGACTTTC. Its translation: CASSFYRDRATSGANVLTF.

The chain's CDR3 is CASSPPGRAFNEQFF. DNA for the CDR3: TGTGCCAGCAGCCCCCCCGGGAGAGCGTTCAATGAGCAGTTCTTC. This rearrangement joins TRBV4-2 to TRBJ2-1; maybe TRBD2 (6 bases). The CDR3 sequence is 15 residues long. CDR1 LGHNA and CDR2 YNFKEQ come from the germline V gene. Deletions cut 4 bases from V and 6 bases from J, with 16 bases between.

J is TRBJ2-7 and V is TRBV15, with a tentative D call TRBD1 (6 bases). CDR3 length: 14 amino acids. The V gene lost 7 bases and the J gene lost 2 bases, with 15 bases spanning the gap. CDR1 and CDR2 (germline): LNHNV, YYDKDF (reference sequence). Here the CDR3 reads CATNPGTSTYEQYF. Here the CDR3 DNA reads TGTGCCACCAACCCCGGGACATCCACCTACGAGCAGTACTTC.

The chain uses TRBV2 and TRBJ2-3; 13 nucleotides agree with TRBD2. V dropped 6 bases and J dropped 0; count of bases not matched to a gene: 0. CDR3 length: 15 amino acids. CDR1 SNHLY and CDR2 FYNNEI come from the germline V gene. Written as DNA, the CDR3 is TGTGCCAGCAGGGGACTAGCGGGGAGCACAGATACGCAGTATTTT. This sequence encodes CASRGLAGSTDTQYF. The whole variable domain, remainder taken from reference TRBV2 and TRBJ2-3, is EPEVTQTPSHQVTQMGQEVILRCVPISNHLYFYWYRQILGQKVEFLVSFYNNEISEKSEIFDDQFSVERPDGSNFTLKIRSTKLEDSAMYFCASRGLAGSTDTQYFGPGTRLTVL.

The rearrangement uses TRBV4-1 and TRBJ1-4; 7 bases agree with TRBD1. V lost 6 bases and J lost 5; bases outside the gene matches: 6. The germline V gene encodes CDR1 MGHRA and CDR2 YSYEKL. The CDR3 runs to 14 residues. DNA for the CDR3: TGCGCCAGCAGTCGACAGGGTCAGAATGAAAAACTGTTTTTT. Translated, it gives CASSRQGQNEKLFF.

The rearrangement joins TRBV27 to TRBJ1-3; TRBD1 matches 7 bases. J gave up 7 bases and V 3 bases, and 9 bases lay outside the gene matches. This CDR3 spans 15 amino acids. Looked up from germline, CDR1 is MNHEY and CDR2 is SMNVEV (reference sequence). The CDR3 loop reads CASSLNPTGSNTIYF. The CDR3 DNA sequence: TGTGCCAGCAGTTTGAACCCGACAGGGTCCAACACCATATATTTT.

This clone was observed a single time. The rearrangement joins TRBV29-1 to TRBJ2-3, with 10 bases identical to TRBD2. Germline V gene data show CDR1 as SQVTM and CDR2 as ANQGSEA. This CDR3 is built from 15 residues. J was trimmed by 2 bases and V by 8 bases; bases with no gene match: 10. This CDR3 is CSPIVAGGLTDTQYF. CDR3 bases: TGCAGCCCCATTGTAGCGGGAGGCCTCACAGATACGCAGTATTTT.